One sample yielded the 2 T cell receptor beta chains listed below, sequenced in a study of cytomegalovirus exposure and HLA in healthy donors. PCR employed 60 Vbeta and 13 Jbeta primers. Only in-frame clones appear in the TCRdb table, and some are missing; sequencing was by immunoSEQ multiplex PCR. The sample includes about 130,000 clones, about 80% seen only once; the top ten take 1%. The source material was PBMCs. All receptors derive from a man aged 35-49 years in good health and CMV-seronegative.

This clone was observed a handful of times. The chain is built from TRBV5-6 and TRBJ2-1; 10 bases agree with TRBD1. The CDR3 totals 17 residues. V trimming: 4 bases; J trimming: 7 bases; junction bases outside the gene matches: 14. The V gene's germline CDR1 is SGHDT and CDR2 YYEEEE. The CDR3 bases are TGTGCCAGCAGCCCCAGACAGGGGGCTCGAGGTAGGAATGAGCAGTTCTTC. Protein sequence: CASSPRQGARGRNEQFF.

The V call is TRBV6-1, the J call TRBJ2-3, with 7 bases identical to TRBD2. Germline assignment: CDR1 MNHNS and CDR2 SASEGT. This CDR3 contains 15 residues. V was pared by 0 bases and J by 7 bases, with 7 bases of the junction left unmatched. This CDR3 is CASSEAEAGRNTQYF. Here the CDR3 DNA reads TGTGCCAGCAGTGAAGCGGAAGCGGGGAGGAATACGCAGTATTTT.